A selection of T cell receptor beta chains follows, all from one sample in a study of blood T cell repertoires in COVID-19. The data were produced by immunoSEQ multiplex PCR, yet TCRdb's version contains in-frame clones alone and is incomplete. Of about 90,000 clones detected, 85% appear once; the ten largest clones hold under 3.5%. Sequenced input: peripheral blood. These receptors came from a man over 45 with acute or convalescent COVID-19. Both conserved end residues are part of each CDR3. A D gene is named only where the DNA matches it firmly. Some rows mark clone size as missing; the rest say once, few, many or name a class of expanded clone.

clone_size	d_call	j_call	v_call	cdr3_nt	cdr3_aa
-	TRBD2	TRBJ2-1	TRBV7-2	TGTGCCAGCAGCACAAGCGGGGGTACCTACAATGAGCAGTTCTTC	CASSTSGGTYNEQFF
-	TRBD1	TRBJ1-3	TRBV28	TGTGCCAGCAGCCTACAGGGGGCCGGGGACACCATATATTTT	CASSLQGAGDTIYF
-	-	TRBJ2-7	TRBV6-5	TGTGCCAGCAGTTACGAGGTGTCCTACGAGCAGTACTTC	CASSYEVSYEQYF
-	-	TRBJ2-7	TRBV6-2/TRBV6-3	TGTGCCAGCAGCATGCGGGGCTTTTACGAGCAGTACTTC	CASSMRGFYEQYF
-	TRBD1	TRBJ2-2	TRBV11-3	TGTGCCAGCAGCTGGGGACAGGGGTCCGGGGAGCTGTTTTTT	CASSWGQGSGELFF
-	-	TRBJ2-2	TRBV9	TGTGCCAGCAGCGTAGGGTGGGAGAGTTGGACCGGGGAGCTGTTTTTT	CASSVGWESWTGELFF
-	TRBD2	TRBJ2-1	TRBV28	TGTGCCAGCAGTTCAGCGGGGTCGCTCGGCAATGAGCAGTTCTTC	CASSSAGSLGNEQFF
-	-	TRBJ2-2	TRBV25-1	TGTGCCAGCACCCAGACCAGGGTAGACACCGGGGAGCTGTTTTTT	CASTQTRVDTGELFF
-	TRBD2	TRBJ2-3	TRBV7-2	TGTGCCAGCAGCTTAGGGAAGCTGGGTAGCGGGACCCGAAATACGCAGTATTTT	CASSLGKLGSGTRNTQYF
-	-	TRBJ1-2	TRBV9	TGTGCCAGCAGCGTAGAGGGGGGGGCTTATGGCTACACCTTC	CASSVEGGAYGYTF
-	-	TRBJ1-5	TRBV6-5	TGTGCCAGCCACAGGGATTACCAGCCCCAGCATTTT	CASHRDYQPQHF
-	TRBD2	TRBJ2-3	TRBV27	TGTGCCAGCAGGGGTCAAGCGGGAGAGACAGATACGCAGTATTTT	CASRGQAGETDTQYF
-	-	TRBJ1-5	TRBV12-1	TGTGCCAGCAGCTTTAGGGACAGAGGGGACAATCAGCCCCAGCATTTT	CASSFRDRGDNQPQHF
-	TRBD2	TRBJ2-3	TRBV27	TGTGCCAGCGCCTTAGGGCTAGCGGGAGTGACTAGCACAGATACGCAGTATTTT	CASALGLAGVTSTDTQYF
once	-	TRBJ2-5	TRBV5-1	TGCGCCAGCAGCTTGGGTTCGCAGGGGAGGGGAGAGACCCAGTACTTC	CASSLGSQGRGETQYF
-	TRBD1	TRBJ1-2	TRBV5-1	TGCGCCAGCAGCCGGGGGCAGGGGGCCGCTAGTAACTATGGCTACACCTTC	CASSRGQGAASNYGYTF
-	-	TRBJ1-1	TRBV4-3	TGCGCCAGCAGCCAGGCCGGGACAATGAACACTGAAGCTTTCTTT	CASSQAGTMNTEAFF
-	-	TRBJ2-2	TRBV21-1	TGTGCCAGCAGCAAAGGGAGTACGTCGAACACCGGGGAGCTGTTTTTT	CASSKGSTSNTGELFF
-	-	TRBJ1-5	TRBV19	TGTGCCAGTAGTATATCCGTGATGGGGGCTGGCAATCAGCCCCAGCATTTT	CASSISVMGAGNQPQHF
-	TRBD2	TRBJ2-2	TRBV28	TGTGCCAGCAGTTTCTTAGGGACTAGGGGGACCGGGGAGCTGTTTTTT	CASSFLGTRGTGELFF
-	TRBD1	TRBJ2-1	TRBV18	TGTGCCAGCTCACCAAAAACACAGGGACAGGGGGCGGTTGAGCAGTTCTTC	CASSPKTQGQGAVEQFF
-	-	TRBJ2-5	TRBV11-2	TGTGCCAGCAGCTCTAGTGGGGAGGAGACCCAGTACTTC	CASSSSGEETQYF
-	TRBD2	TRBJ2-7	TRBV27	TGTGCCAGCAGTTTTCAATCGGGAGGCGGCTACGAGCAGTACTTC	CASSFQSGGGYEQYF
once	TRBD1	TRBJ2-1	TRBV19	TGTGCCAGTAGTAGCGGGACAGGGGGATGGAATGAGCAGTTCTTC	CASSSGTGGWNEQFF
-	TRBD1	TRBJ1-2	TRBV12-5	TGTGCTAGTGGTTCCGAGACAGGGGCCCTAGGCGGCTACACCTTC	CASGSETGALGGYTF
-	TRBD1	TRBJ1-1	TRBV10-3	TGTGCCATCAGTGTAGGACAGGGGCAGACTGAAGCTTTCTTT	CAISVGQGQTEAFF
medium-sized	TRBD2	TRBJ2-7	TRBV27	TGTGCCAGCAGAGGGGGTGGCGGGAGGTACGAGCAGTACTTC	CASRGGGGRYEQYF
few	-	TRBJ1-5	TRBV28	TGTGCCAGCACTATAGGGGCGCGAGGTCAGCCCCAGCATTTT	CASTIGARGQPQHF
-	TRBD1	TRBJ1-3	TRBV9	TGTGCCAGCAGCTTGGAAGGACAGGGGCCCTCTGGAAACACCATATATTTT	CASSLEGQGPSGNTIYF
-	-	TRBJ2-7	TRBV2	TGTGCCAGCAGGACCGACATCTACGAGCAGTACTTC	CASRTDIYEQYF
-	TRBD1	TRBJ2-4	TRBV15	TGTGCCACCAGCCCAACAGGGGGCCTCTTAGCCAAAAACATTCAGTACTTC	CATSPTGGLLAKNIQYF
-	TRBD2	TRBJ2-1	TRBV20-1	TGCAGTGCTAGTTCTGCGGGGGGAGCCGGTACCGGTGGTAGTGAGCAGTTCTTC	CSASSAGGAGTGGSEQFF
-	TRBD1	TRBJ1-1	TRBV18	TGTGCCAGCTCCCTCCGGGCAGGGGGGAACACTGAAGCTTTCTTT	CASSLRAGGNTEAFF
-	TRBD2	TRBJ2-5	TRBV27	TGTGCCAGCAGTAGAGGACTAGCGGGTATAGAGACCCAGTACTTC	CASSRGLAGIETQYF
-	-	TRBJ1-5	TRBV6-2/TRBV6-3	TGTGCCAGCAGTTACGTGGTGGCAGAGGTTAGCAATCAGCCCCAGCATTTT	CASSYVVAEVSNQPQHF
-	-	TRBJ1-2	TRBV3-1/TRBV3-2	TGTGCCAGCAGCCAAGTGACGACAGGAACGTCCTATGGCTACACCTTC	CASSQVTTGTSYGYTF